One sample yielded the 27 T cell receptor beta chains listed below, sequenced in a study of shared clonotypes between healthy human individuals. Naive CD8 cells lacked CD45RO and underwent positive selection for CCR7, leaving out terminally differentiated effector memory CD45RA+ cells. The table came from immunoSEQ multiplex PCR; TCRdb's copy has only in-frame clones and leaves some out. Altogether about 2.1 million clones are present, 90% to 95% being singletons, with the ten largest covering under 2%. The sequenced sample consisted of naive CD8+ T cells from PBMCs. The receptors come from a man younger than 35 in good health. Some clones in this sample may be carry-over from other donors' samples.

This clone was seen more than once but under ten times. Other DNA sequences in the same sample also yield this CDR3. The gene calls are TRBV9 and TRBJ2-1; D ambiguous. This CDR3 contains 13 residues. Germline CDR1 is SGDLS and CDR2 is YYNGEE. V was shortened by 0 bases and J by 3 bases, with 4 bases between the two germline ends. CDR3 sequence: CASSVDSYNEQFF. CDR3 bases: TGTGCCAGCAGCGTAGACAGCTACAATGAGCAGTTCTTC.

The chain has TRBV27 and TRBJ2-1; 11 bases align to TRBD2. Germline trimming cut 2 bases from V and 6 bases from J; bases unmatched to any gene: 3. The germline gives CDR1 MNHEY, CDR2 SMNVEV (reference sequence). This CDR3 comprises 15 residues. The chain's CDR3 is CASSLIGTSGNEQFF. CDR3 in DNA: TGTGCCAGCAGTTTAATTGGGACTAGCGGCAATGAGCAGTTCTTC.

Comments on this clone: The same CDR3 arises from other DNA sequences in this sample as well. This sequence joins TRBV5-4 and TRBJ2-7; D remains ambiguous. CDR1 SGHNT and CDR2 YYREEE come from the germline V gene (reference sequence). There are 13 residues in the CDR3. V lost 0 bases and J 2 bases, leaving 6 bases between the germline ends. The CDR3 region has the DNA TGTGCCAGCAGCTTGGGAAGGACCTACGAGCAGTACTTC. It is translated as CASSLGRTYEQYF.

The rearrangement uses TRBV6-5 and TRBJ1-2; D unclear. Germline V gives CDR1 MNHEY, CDR2 SVGAGI. This CDR3 is 12 amino acids long. V was trimmed by 10 bases and J by 8 bases, leaving 17 bases between them. CDR3 in DNA: TGTGCCATCCGCGCCCCTAATATCGGCTACACCTTC. This codes for CAIRAPNIGYTF.

The genes are TRBV19 and TRBJ2-2, with 8 bases fitting TRBD1. The germline V gene has CDR1 LNHDA and CDR2 SQIVND (reference sequence). The CDR3 runs 14 residues. V gave up 3 bases and J gave up 7 bases; unmatched junction bases: 4. The CDR3 nucleotides are TGTGCCAGTAGTATCGGACAGGGCTTCGGGGAGCTGTTTTTT. Protein: CASSIGQGFGELFF. The full variable domain, in which reference TRBV19 and TRBJ2-2 provide the parts outside the CDR3, is DGGITQSPKYLFRKEGQNVTLSCEQNLNHDAMYWYRQDPGQGLRLIYYSQIVNDFQKGDIAEGYSVSREKKESFPLTVTSAQKNPTAFYLCASSIGQGFGELFFGEGSRLTVL.

As concerns this clone: Other nucleotide sequences from this sample produce the same CDR3. The rearrangement links TRBV9 to TRBJ1-1; TRBD1 agrees at 7 bases. Germline V gene lookup returns CDR1 SGDLS and CDR2 YYNGEE. This CDR3 spans 13 amino acids. Unmatched junction bases numbered 1, after V lost 0 bases and J lost 5 bases. DNA of the CDR3: TGTGCCAGCAGCGTAGGACAGGGTACTGAAGCTTTCTTT. This codes for CASSVGQGTEAFF.

The CDR3: CASSQLRTLLNEQYF. CDR3 bases: TGTGCCAGCAGCCAATTGAGGACTCTCCTTAACGAGCAGTACTTC. The V and J genes are TRBV4-2 and TRBJ2-7, with a possible D match to TRBD2 (5 bases). V was pared by 2 bases and J by 5 bases, with 16 bases between. The CDR3 runs to 15 residues. Germline-derived CDR1 and CDR2 are LGHNA and YNFKEQ.

This clone was counted between two and nine times. The V and J genes are TRBV15 and TRBJ1-5; no firm D call. Germline V gene sequence: CDR1 LNHNV, CDR2 YYDKDF (reference sequence). The CDR3 spans 13 residues. V shed 1 base and J shed 6 bases, with 7 bases lying between them. The DNA of the CDR3 is TGTGCCACCAGCAGAGCCCGTTCTCAGCCCCAGCATTTT. It is translated as CATSRARSQPQHF. Variable domain in full (rest from reference TRBV15 and TRBJ1-5): DAMVIQNPRYQVTQFGKPVTLSCSQTLNHNVMYWYQQKSSQAPKLLFHYYDKDFNNEADTPDNFQSRRPNTSFCFLDIRSPGLGDTAMYLCATSRARSQPQHFGDGTRLSIL.

This sequence joins TRBV27 and TRBJ2-7; 8 positions agree with TRBD1. This CDR3 region has 14 residues. Germline CDR1 and CDR2: MNHEY and SMNVEV (reference sequence). The ends lost 8 bases at V and 3 bases at J; junction bases unmatched: 9. DNA of the CDR3: TGTGCCAGCGGCCTGACAGGGACAGGCTACGAGCAGTACTTC. Translating gives CASGLTGTGYEQYF.

The CDR3 sequence: CASSLKRLAGDEQYF. In nucleotides, the CDR3 is TGTGCCAGCAGCTTAAAGCGACTAGCGGGAGACGAGCAGTACTTC. The rearrangement joins TRBV11-2 to TRBJ2-7, with 12 nucleotides matching TRBD2. Germline CDR1 is SGHAT and CDR2 is FQNNGV. This CDR3 region has 15 residues. The V segment lost 2 bases and the J segment 5 bases; nucleotides outside the gene matches: 4.

A single count supports this clone. The chain uses TRBV6-1 and TRBJ2-1; TRBD2 matches 14 bases. CDR3 length: 17 amino acids. V lost 4 bases to trimming and J lost 8 bases; unmatched junction nucleotides: 10. The V gene's germline CDR1 is MNHNS and CDR2 SASEGT. The CDR3 DNA sequence: TGTGCCAGCAGTGGGGGACTAGCGGGAGATTTTGGTTATGAGCAGTTCTTC. This translates into CASSGGLAGDFGYEQFF.

The chain recombines TRBV27 with TRBJ2-7; D remains ambiguous. Germline CDR1 reads MNHEY; CDR2 reads SMNVEV (reference sequence). The CDR3 length is 13 residues. Trimming left V 6 bases short and J 1 base short, with 10 bases between. This chain's CDR3 is CASSEGPSYEQYF. The DNA for the CDR3 is TGTGCCAGCAGCGAAGGTCCTTCCTACGAGCAGTACTTC.

V is TRBV28 and J is TRBJ2-5, with TRBD2 as a possible D gene (5 bases). Germline V gene sequence: CDR1 MDHEN, CDR2 SYDVKM. V was clipped by 6 bases and J by 2 bases, with 16 bases between them. The CDR3 is 15 residues long. CDR3 DNA sequence: TGTGCCAGCAGGCCCCGGAGGTTGGGGCAAGAGACCCAGTACTTC. Protein product: CASRPRRLGQETQYF.

J is TRBJ2-5 and V is TRBV28; 11 nucleotides align to TRBD2. Germline V CDR1 and CDR2: MDHEN, SYDVKM. CDR3 size: 15 residues. The ends lost 5 bases at V and 4 bases at J; junction bases unmatched: 6. This CDR3 is CASSISGRALETQYF. CDR3 bases: TGTGCCAGCAGTATTAGCGGGAGGGCCTTAGAGACCCAGTACTTC.

The chain is built from TRBV27 and TRBJ2-1; the match to TRBD2 covers 9 bases. The CDR3 contains 16 residues. Unmatched junction bases numbered 9, after V lost 2 bases and J lost 7 bases. CDR1 and CDR2 from the germline V gene are MNHEY and SMNVEV (reference sequence). CDR3 in amino acids: CASSLGVAGVYNEQFF. In nucleotides, the CDR3 is TGTGCCAGCAGTTTAGGCGTAGCGGGAGTGTATAATGAGCAGTTCTTC.

The V call is TRBV10-3, the J call TRBJ2-7; 12 bases are a match to TRBD2. The CDR3 is made up of 16 amino acids. Germline CDR1 is ENHRY and CDR2 is SYGVKD. Unmatched junction bases numbered 5, after V lost 4 bases and J lost 1 base. In nucleotides, the CDR3 is TGTGCCATCAGTGGGGAGACTAGCGGGAGTTCCTACGAGCAGTACTTC. This sequence encodes CAISGETSGSSYEQYF.

The genes are TRBV27 and TRBJ2-1; either TRBD1 or TRBD2 may fit D (6 bases each). This CDR3 is 18 amino acids long. V lost 3 bases to trimming and J lost 0 bases, with 18 bases between them. Germline V gene data show CDR1 as MNHEY and CDR2 as SMNVEV (reference sequence). This CDR3 is CASSFRGVAVSSYNEQFF. The DNA for the CDR3 is TGTGCCAGCAGTTTTAGGGGGGTAGCGGTAAGCTCCTACAATGAGCAGTTCTTC.

The gene calls are TRBV28 and TRBJ1-5; 9 positions match TRBD1. CDR1 and CDR2 (germline): MDHEN, SYDVKM. This CDR3 comprises 18 residues. The ends lost 6 bases at V and 1 base at J; junction bases unmatched: 13. This CDR3 is CASSPEVWGQGSNQPQHF. CDR3 sequence (DNA): TGTGCCAGCAGCCCCGAGGTTTGGGGACAGGGAAGCAATCAGCCCCAGCATTTT.

CDR3 bases: TGTGCCAGTAGTATTTATCAAGGGGCTAGCAATCAGCCCCAGCATTTT. Translated, it gives CASSIYQGASNQPQHF. This chain joins TRBV19 and TRBJ1-5; maybe TRBD1 (5 bases). The CDR3 is made up of 16 amino acids. Trimming shortened V by 3 bases and J by 0 bases, and 12 bases separated the two germline ends. Per germline, CDR1 LNHDA and CDR2 SQIVND (reference sequence).

This clone was seen just once. V gene TRBV30 combines with J gene TRBJ2-7, with D hard to call. Trimming removed 3 bases at V and 3 bases at J, with 9 bases between. Germline V gene lookup returns CDR1 GTSNPN and CDR2 SVGIG (reference sequence). The CDR3 contains 12 residues. The chain's CDR3 is CAWRTTYYEQYF. The DNA for the CDR3 is TGTGCCTGGAGGACAACCTACTACGAGCAGTACTTC.

The gene calls are TRBV6-5 and TRBJ2-7, with 7 nucleotides matching TRBD2. V gave up 2 bases and J gave up 2 bases; unmatched junction bases: 6. Germline V gives CDR1 MNHEY, CDR2 SVGAGI. The CDR3 is made up of 15 amino acids. The CDR3 bases are TGTGCCAGCAGTTACCGACTAGCACGGGCCTACGAGCAGTACTTC. Its translation: CASSYRLARAYEQYF.

This chain links TRBV15 with TRBJ2-7, with D perhaps matching TRBD2 (5 bases). CDR3 length: 15 residues. V lost 3 bases and J lost 1, with 13 bases in between. Germline V CDR1 and CDR2: LNHNV, YYDKDF (reference sequence). The CDR3 sequence is CATSSPEGNSYEQYF. Written as DNA, the CDR3 is TGTGCCACCAGCAGTCCCGAGGGCAATTCCTACGAGCAGTACTTC.

The chain couples TRBV5-6 to TRBJ2-1; 12 bases line up with TRBD2. Germline-derived CDR1 and CDR2 are SGHDT and YYEEEE. V dropped 3 bases and J dropped 8; count of bases not matched to a gene: 15. The length of the CDR3 is 18 residues. The DNA of the CDR3 is TGTGCCAGCAGCTGGGGGCCTCAGACTAGCGGGAGTATGGATGAGCAGTTCTTC. It encodes CASSWGPQTSGSMDEQFF.

The chain recombines TRBV27 with TRBJ2-1, with D possibly TRBD1 on 8 matching bases. The V gene's germline CDR1 is MNHEY and CDR2 SMNVEV (reference sequence). V lost 8 bases to trimming and J lost 2 bases, with 13 bases between them. This CDR3 is built from 14 residues. CDR3 sequence reads: CASAQGGPYNEQFF. CDR3 nucleotide sequence: TGTGCCAGCGCACAGGGGGGGCCCTACAATGAGCAGTTCTTC.

The CDR3: CSVVGLADFHYEQYF. The DNA for the CDR3 is TGCAGCGTCGTCGGACTAGCGGACTTCCACTACGAGCAGTACTTC. The chain carries TRBV29-1 and TRBJ2-7, with 10 bases matching TRBD2. CDR1 and CDR2 (germline): SQVTM, ANQGSEA. The trim removed 6 bases at V and 3 bases at J, leaving 11 bases unmatched. This CDR3 spans 15 amino acids.

With respect to this clone: This specimen includes other DNA sequences encoding the same CDR3. V gene TRBV4-1 combines with J gene TRBJ2-3; TRBD2 aligns across 11 bases. Germline CDR1 MGHRA, CDR2 YSYEKL. The J segment lost 1 base and the V segment lost 2 bases, leaving 2 bases of the junction unmatched. The CDR3 has 16 residues. CDR3 sequence (DNA): TGCGCCAGCAGCCAAACTAGCGGGAGTCGCACAGATACGCAGTATTTT. Translated, it gives CASSQTSGSRTDTQYF.

This clone appeared a single time. CDR3 nucleotides: TGCAGCGCTGGCGAGGGGAACACTGAAGCTTTCTTT. Translation: CSAGEGNTEAFF. The V gene is TRBV29-1, the J gene TRBJ1-1; D is unresolved. The V end lost 7 bases, the J end lost 1 base, and 10 bases lay between the germline ends. The germline CDR1 and CDR2 sequences are SQVTM and ANQGSEA. The CDR3 loop spans 12 amino acids.